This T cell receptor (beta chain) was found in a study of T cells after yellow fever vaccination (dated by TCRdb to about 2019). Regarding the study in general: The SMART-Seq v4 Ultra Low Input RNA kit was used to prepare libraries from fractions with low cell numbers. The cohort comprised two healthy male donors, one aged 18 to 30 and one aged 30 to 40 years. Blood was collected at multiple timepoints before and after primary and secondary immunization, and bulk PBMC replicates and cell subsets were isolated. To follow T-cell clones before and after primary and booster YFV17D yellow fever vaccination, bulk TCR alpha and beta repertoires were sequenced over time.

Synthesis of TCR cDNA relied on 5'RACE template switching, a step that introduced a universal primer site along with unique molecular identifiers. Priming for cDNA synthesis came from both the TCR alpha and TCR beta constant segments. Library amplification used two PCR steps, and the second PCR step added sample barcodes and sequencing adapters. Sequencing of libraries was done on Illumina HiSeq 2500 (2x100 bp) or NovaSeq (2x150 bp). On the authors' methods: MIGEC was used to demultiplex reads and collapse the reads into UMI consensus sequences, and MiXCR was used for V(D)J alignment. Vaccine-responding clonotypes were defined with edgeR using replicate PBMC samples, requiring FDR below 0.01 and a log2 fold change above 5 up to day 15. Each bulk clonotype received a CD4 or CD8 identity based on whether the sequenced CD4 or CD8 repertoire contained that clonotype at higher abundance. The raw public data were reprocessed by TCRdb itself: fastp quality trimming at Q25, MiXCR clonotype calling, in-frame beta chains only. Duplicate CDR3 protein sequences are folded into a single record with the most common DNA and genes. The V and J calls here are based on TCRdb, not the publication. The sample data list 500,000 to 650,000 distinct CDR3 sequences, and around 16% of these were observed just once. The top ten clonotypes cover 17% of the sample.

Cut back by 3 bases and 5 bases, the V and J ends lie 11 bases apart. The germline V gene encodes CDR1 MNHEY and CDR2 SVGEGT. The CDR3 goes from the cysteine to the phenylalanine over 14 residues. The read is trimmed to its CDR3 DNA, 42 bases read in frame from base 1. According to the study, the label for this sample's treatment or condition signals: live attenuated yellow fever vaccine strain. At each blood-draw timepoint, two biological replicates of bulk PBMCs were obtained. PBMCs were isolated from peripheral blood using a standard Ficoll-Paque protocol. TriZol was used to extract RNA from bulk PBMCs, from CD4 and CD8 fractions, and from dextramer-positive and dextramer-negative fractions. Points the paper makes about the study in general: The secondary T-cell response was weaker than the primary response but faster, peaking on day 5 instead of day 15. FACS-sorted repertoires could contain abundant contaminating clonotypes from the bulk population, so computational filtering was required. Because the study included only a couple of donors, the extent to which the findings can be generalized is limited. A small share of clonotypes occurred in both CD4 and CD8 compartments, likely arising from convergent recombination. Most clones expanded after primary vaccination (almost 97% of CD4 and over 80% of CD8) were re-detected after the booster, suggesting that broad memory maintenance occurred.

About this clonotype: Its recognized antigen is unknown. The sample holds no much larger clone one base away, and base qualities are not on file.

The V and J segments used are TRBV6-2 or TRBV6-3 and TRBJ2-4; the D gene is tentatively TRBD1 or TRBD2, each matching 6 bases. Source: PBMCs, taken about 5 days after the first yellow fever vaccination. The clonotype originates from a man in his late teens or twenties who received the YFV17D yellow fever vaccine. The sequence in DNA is TGTGCCAGCAGTTATCGGGGGCTTCAAAACATTCAGTACTTC. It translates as CASSYRGLQNIQYF.